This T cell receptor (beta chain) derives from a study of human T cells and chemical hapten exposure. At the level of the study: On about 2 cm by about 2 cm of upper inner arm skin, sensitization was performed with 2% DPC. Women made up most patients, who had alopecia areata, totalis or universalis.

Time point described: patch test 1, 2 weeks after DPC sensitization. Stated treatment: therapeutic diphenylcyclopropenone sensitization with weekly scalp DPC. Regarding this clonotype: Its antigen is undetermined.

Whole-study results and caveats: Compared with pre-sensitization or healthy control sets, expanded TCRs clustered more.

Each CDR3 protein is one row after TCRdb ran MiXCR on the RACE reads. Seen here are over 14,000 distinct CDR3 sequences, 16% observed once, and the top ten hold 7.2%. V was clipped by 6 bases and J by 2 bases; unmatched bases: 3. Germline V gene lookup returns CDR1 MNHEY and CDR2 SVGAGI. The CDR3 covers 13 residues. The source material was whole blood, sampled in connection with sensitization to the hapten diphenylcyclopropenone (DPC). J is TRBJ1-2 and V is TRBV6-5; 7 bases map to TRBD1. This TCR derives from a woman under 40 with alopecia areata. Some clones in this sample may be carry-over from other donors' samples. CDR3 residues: CASRPDRNYGYTF. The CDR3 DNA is TGTGCCAGCAGACCGGACAGGAACTATGGCTACACCTTC.